A selection of T cell receptor beta chains follows, all from one sample in a study of identical twins. TCRdb recomputed calls from the 5' RACE reads with MiXCR, one row per CDR3 protein. Of around 690,000 distinct CDR3 sequences in the sample, around 20% were seen once. In addition, the sample was reused for a study of T cells expressing NK-cell markers.

The sequencing sample was made of PBMCs. Receptor source: a woman aged 18-29 years in good health. Both conserved end residues are part of each CDR3. A D gene is named only where the DNA matches it firmly. A row's size may be missing; if present it is once, few, many or a size class.

abundance	v_gene	len	j_gene	d_gene	CDR3nt	CDR3aa
few	TRBV5-5	14	TRBJ1-1	NA	TGTGCCAGCGGGACCCAAATGGTGGGGGGCCAAGCTTTCTTT	CASGTQMVGGQAFF
NA	TRBV7-6	17	TRBJ2-7	NA	TGTGCCAGCAGCTTAAGTTCTAGTCTTTTACCCCCCCACGAGCAGTACTTC	CASSLSSSLLPPHEQYF
many	TRBV20-1	17	TRBJ2-1	TRBD2	TGCAGTGCTAGAGATCGTTTAGGCGGGAGGGCCTACAATGAGCAGTTCTTC	CSARDRLGGRAYNEQFF
many	TRBV7-8	15	TRBJ2-3	TRBD1	TGTGCCAGCAGCTTAAACAGGGGACCGGCAGATACGCAGTATTTT	CASSLNRGPADTQYF
few	TRBV9	17	TRBJ2-5	TRBD2	TGTGCCAGCAGCGTAGCGGGGAATAGCGGGGGCCAAGAGACCCAGTACTTC	CASSVAGNSGGQETQYF
few	TRBV5-1	15	TRBJ2-6	NA	TGCGCCAGCAAGCAGGCAGGCTCTGGGGCCAACGTCCTGACTTTC	CASKQAGSGANVLTF
NA	TRBV7-9	13	TRBJ1-1	NA	TGTGCCAGCGCGCTGGTTGGGGACACTGAAGCTTTCTTT	CASALVGDTEAFF
many	TRBV5-1	15	TRBJ2-1	TRBD2	TGCGCCAGCAGTCGTGGGACTAGCGGGGACCCGAAGCGGTTCTTC	CASSRGTSGDPKRFF
NA	TRBV4-1	16	TRBJ2-1	NA	TGCGCCAGCAGCCAAGCGGGGACTCGCCCCGGGGATGAGCAGTTCTTC	CASSQAGTRPGDEQFF
NA	TRBV29-1	14	TRBJ2-7	NA	TGCAGCGTTCCGGGTGAAGGCCGGGCCAGCGAGCAGTACTTC	CSVPGEGRASEQYF
many	TRBV12-3/TRBV12-4	14	TRBJ1-1	TRBD1	TGTGCCAGCAGTTTAAGGGGGCAGAACACTGAAGCTTTCTTT	CASSLRGQNTEAFF
few	TRBV6-4	14	TRBJ1-1	NA	TGTGCCAGCAGTGAACGATGGGGGAACACTGAAGCTTTCTTT	CASSERWGNTEAFF
NA	TRBV9	16	TRBJ2-3	TRBD2	TGTGCCAGCAGCGTGGCCGGGACTAGCGGAACGGATACGCAGTATTTT	CASSVAGTSGTDTQYF
many	TRBV5-1	12	TRBJ2-1	NA	TGCGCCAGCAGCTTGTGGGGCTATGAGCAGTTCTTC	CASSLWGYEQFF
NA	TRBV29-1	12	TRBJ2-3	NA	TGCAGCGTTGAGGACGGCACAGATACGCAGTATTTT	CSVEDGTDTQYF
few	TRBV6-5	13	TRBJ1-2	NA	TGTGCCAGCAGTTCCGGACCCCTCGAAGGCTACACCTTC	CASSSGPLEGYTF
NA	TRBV20-1	14	TRBJ2-6	NA	TGCAGTGCTAGAGATGCTCCTGGGGCCAACGTCCTGACTTTC	CSARDAPGANVLTF
NA	TRBV20-1	15	TRBJ2-3	TRBD2	TGCAGTGCATGGGCTAGCGGGAGGAGAACAGATACGCAGTATTTT	CSAWASGRRTDTQYF
NA	TRBV29-1	12	TRBJ2-7	NA	TGCAGCGTGTTGGGTAGGGTAAACGAGCAGTACTTC	CSVLGRVNEQYF
NA	TRBV20-1	15	TRBJ2-1	TRBD2	TGCAGTGCTGTTATTCTAGCGGGAGGGCACAATGAGCAGTTCTTC	CSAVILAGGHNEQFF
few	TRBV7-2	15	TRBJ1-1	NA	TGTGCCAGCAGCTTACAGGCACAGATGAACACTGAAGCTTTCTTT	CASSLQAQMNTEAFF
NA	TRBV11-3	15	TRBJ2-2	NA	TGTGCCAGCAGTCCAGGGCTATCGAACACCGGGGAGCTGTTTTTT	CASSPGLSNTGELFF
many	TRBV5-1	14	TRBJ1-1	NA	TGCGCCAGCAGCTTGGCCGCTGGAGCCACTGAAGCTTTCTTT	CASSLAAGATEAFF
NA	TRBV9	16	TRBJ2-3	TRBD2	TGTGCCAGCAGCGTCTCACGGGGGGTAGGCACAGATACGCAGTATTTT	CASSVSRGVGTDTQYF
NA	TRBV11-2	13	TRBJ1-4	NA	TGTGCCAGCAGCCCCATGGCTAATGAAAAACTGTTTTTT	CASSPMANEKLFF
few	TRBV5-6	15	TRBJ1-2	TRBD1	TGTGCCAGCAGCCCGGGCGGGACAGCATCCTATGGCTACACCTTC	CASSPGGTASYGYTF
few	TRBV5-1	15	TRBJ2-3	NA	TGCGCCAGCAGCTTGGGACCCGCTGGAGGCGATACGCAGTATTTT	CASSLGPAGGDTQYF
few	TRBV7-3	14	TRBJ2-3	NA	TGTGCCAGCAGCTCTACATTCCCTCCGGATACGCAGTATTTT	CASSSTFPPDTQYF